This TCR beta chain was recovered during a study of cytomegalovirus exposure and HLA in healthy donors. The donors were part of the validation cohort of 120 or so subjects. That cohort was separate from the first cohort, which comprised 666 subjects. V shed 5 bases and J shed 8 bases, with 12 bases lying between them. Germline CDR1 reads SEHNR; CDR2 reads FQNEAQ (reference sequence). This CDR3 contains 12 residues. In the case of this clone: Its antigen remains unidentified.

Broader study findings: Cytomegalovirus-associated TCR beta chains were listed, numbering roughly 150. Subsequent analysis showed first-cohort TCR clusters tending to co-occur in approximately 120 validation repertoires.

The data were produced by immunoSEQ multiplex PCR, yet TCRdb's version contains in-frame clones alone and is incomplete. Among roughly 56,000 clones listed, around 94% were seen once. Material for sequencing was PBMCs. This sequence originates from a man aged 18 to 29 in good health and CMV-seronegative. The genes are TRBV7-9 and TRBJ1-2, with D hard to call. In DNA form, the CDR3 reads TGTGCCAGCAGCGTCGGAATTAGCGGCTACACCTTC. Translation gives CASSVGISGYTF.